The 15 T cell receptor beta chains below were found in one sample sequenced in a study of T cell changes during pregnancy in multiple sclerosis. Method: immunoSEQ multiplex PCR; TCRdb's copy keeps in-frame clones and lacks some. The sample lists 85,000 to 100,000 clones; around 92% were seen once. Sequenced material: peripheral blood, taken in the first trimester of pregnancy. All receptors come from a female donor with multiple sclerosis, enrolled in a pregnancy study.

The CDR3 DNA sequence: TGTGCCAGCAGCTTTACCGATCGGACAGCCCGTACACCCGACATTAGCACAGATACGCAGTATTTT. This codes for CASSFTDRTARTPDISTDTQYF. V usage is TRBV12-1 and J usage is TRBJ2-3; TRBD1 is the table's D call, not checked against the DNA. TRBV12-1 is marked as a pseudogene. This CDR3 is 22 amino acids long.

The rearrangement links TRBV11-2 to TRBJ1-2; 9 nucleotides agree with TRBD1. V trimming: 1 base; J trimming: 5 bases; junction bases outside the gene matches: 2. The length of the CDR3 is 14 residues. The V gene's germline CDR1 is SGHAT and CDR2 FQNNGV. The CDR3 DNA follows: TGTGCCAGCAGCTTAGTAGGGACAGGGTATGGCTACACCTTC. It codes for CASSLVGTGYGYTF.

This chain joins TRBV2 and TRBJ2-6; 7 bases fit TRBD2. The ends lost 6 bases at V and 0 bases at J; junction bases unmatched: 14. This CDR3 is built from 19 residues. The germline V gene has CDR1 SNHLY and CDR2 FYNNEI. In DNA, the CDR3 is TGTGCCAGCAGCGCCCCATCGGGGGGACCCTTCTCTGGGGCCAACGTCCTGACTTTC. Amino acid sequence: CASSAPSGGPFSGANVLTF. Filled out from reference TRBV2 and TRBJ2-6, the complete variable domain reads EPEVTQTPSHQVTQMGQEVILRCVPISNHLYFYWYRQILGQKVEFLVSFYNNEISEKSEIFDDQFSVERPDGSNFTLKIRSTKLEDSAMYFCASSAPSGGPFSGANVLTFGAGSRLTVL.

This chain links TRBV21-1 with TRBJ1-1. TRBV21-1 is labeled a pseudogene. The CDR3 spans 15 residues. DNA of the CDR3: TGTGCCAGCAGCAAAGTTAGGAGGGCAGACACTGAAGCTTTCTTT. Its translation is CASSKVRRADTEAFF.

The V call is TRBV19, the J call TRBJ2-3; perhaps TRBD2 as D (6 bases). V shed 3 bases and J shed 0 bases, with 7 bases lying between them. Germline V lookup: CDR1 LNHDA, CDR2 SQIVND (reference sequence). The CDR3 loop spans 14 amino acids. The DNA of the CDR3 is TGTGCCAGTAGTATCGGGACTAGCACAGATACGCAGTATTTT. Amino acid sequence: CASSIGTSTDTQYF. Based on the CDR3 plus reference TRBV19 and TRBJ2-3, the full variable domain is DGGITQSPKYLFRKEGQNVTLSCEQNLNHDAMYWYRQDPGQGLRLIYYSQIVNDFQKGDIAEGYSVSREKKESFPLTVTSAQKNPTAFYLCASSIGTSTDTQYFGPGTRLTVL.

This chain links TRBV5-4 with TRBJ2-2; 12 bases match TRBD2. Trimming took 0 bases from V and 3 from J; bases not matched to a gene: 9. There are 19 residues in the CDR3. The germline CDR1 and CDR2 sequences are SGHNT and YYREEE (reference sequence). The CDR3 DNA follows: TGTGCCAGCAGCTTGGATGGAAGTGGGACTAGCGGGTACACCGGGGAGCTGTTTTTT. Translating gives CASSLDGSGTSGYTGELFF.

The DNA for the CDR3 is TGTGCCGCCGGCGGGGCCTTGCAGGAAAAACTGTTTTTT. Protein sequence: CAAGGALQEKLFF. The V gene is TRBV19, the J gene TRBJ1-4; TRBD1 might be the D (5 bases). The CDR3 sequence is 13 residues long. Germline V gene lookup returns CDR1 LNHDA and CDR2 SQIVND (reference sequence). V was pared by 11 bases and J by 8 bases, with 18 bases between.

This chain joins TRBV4-2 and TRBJ2-5; the D is unclear. The CDR3 is 13 residues long. Trimming cost V 0 bases and J 5 bases, with 7 bases left between them. Germline V gives CDR1 LGHNA, CDR2 YNFKEQ. CDR3 region: CASSQDLSETQYF. In DNA form, the CDR3 reads TGTGCCAGCAGCCAAGATCTGAGCGAGACCCAGTACTTC.

The V gene is TRBV10-3, the J gene TRBJ1-5; the D gene is possibly TRBD1 (5 bases). Between the trimmed V and J ends, which lost 4 bases and 0 bases, there was a span of 7 bases. Germline values: CDR1 ENHRY, CDR2 SYGVKD. The CDR3 has 14 amino acids. This CDR3 reads CAISGRDSNQPQHF. CDR3 in DNA: TGTGCCATCAGTGGCAGGGATAGCAATCAGCCCCAGCATTTT.

The V gene is TRBV23-1, the J gene TRBJ2-1; D unresolved. TRBV23-1 is labeled an ORF, and its function is uncertain. The CDR3 totals 16 residues. Trimming left V 0 bases short and J 5 bases short, with 14 bases between. CDR3 sequence reads: CASSQSDWSRNNEQFF. As DNA, the CDR3 is TGCGCCAGCAGTCAATCTGATTGGAGTCGAAACAATGAGCAGTTCTTC.

The chain couples TRBV11-3 to TRBJ2-1, with D maybe TRBD2 (6 bases). V was trimmed by 5 bases and J by 7 bases, leaving 18 bases between them. The CDR3 is made up of 15 amino acids. Germline V gene data show CDR1 as SGHNT and CDR2 as YENEEA. This CDR3 reads CASSPKRVWSNEQFF. The DNA for the CDR3 is TGTGCCAGCAGCCCGAAGCGGGTCTGGTCGAATGAGCAGTTCTTC.

This chain joins TRBV19 and TRBJ2-7, with 8 bases aligning to TRBD1. CDR3 size: 16 residues. The ends lost 4 bases at V and 4 bases at J; junction bases unmatched: 12. From germline, CDR1 is LNHDA and CDR2 SQIVND (reference sequence). This chain's CDR3 is CASSRLPDRGGYEQYF. The DNA of the CDR3 is TGTGCCAGTAGTAGACTCCCAGACAGGGGAGGTTACGAGCAGTACTTC. Complete variable domain (other parts from reference TRBV19 and TRBJ2-7): DGGITQSPKYLFRKEGQNVTLSCEQNLNHDAMYWYRQDPGQGLRLIYYSQIVNDFQKGDIAEGYSVSREKKESFPLTVTSAQKNPTAFYLCASSRLPDRGGYEQYFGPGTRLTVT.

This chain links TRBV15 with TRBJ2-2; possibly TRBD2 for D (5 bases). The CDR3 is made up of 15 amino acids. The germline CDR1 and CDR2 sequences are LNHNV and YYDKDF (reference sequence). V was cut by 1 base and J by 7 bases, with 13 bases left in between. The CDR3 nucleotides read TGTGCCACCAGCAGAGGCGAGAGGGCTGACGGGGAGCTGTTTTTT. Translation gives CATSRGERADGELFF.

The V gene is TRBV20-1, the J gene TRBJ1-1; the D gene is possibly TRBD1 (5 bases). Between the trimmed V and J ends, which lost 3 bases and 4 bases, there was a span of 6 bases. From germline, CDR1 is DFQATT and CDR2 SNEGSKA (reference sequence). The CDR3 is made up of 11 amino acids. CDR3 amino acids: CSASTGTEAFF. CDR3 sequence (DNA): TGCAGTGCTAGTACAGGCACTGAAGCTTTCTTT.

Remarks on this clone: Since a much larger clone is just one base distant, this may be a read error. V is TRBV11-3 and J is TRBJ2-1, with 7 bases aligning to TRBD1. CDR1 is SGHNT and CDR2 is YENEEA in the germline V gene. The V segment lost 4 bases and the J segment 0 bases; nucleotides outside the gene matches: 3. The length of the CDR3 is 15 residues. CDR3 loop: CASSSRDSSYNEQFF. As DNA, the CDR3 is TGTGCCAGCAGCTCCCGGGACAGCTCCTACAATGAGCAGTTCTTC.